Sequencing of this TCR beta chain was carried out in a study of graft-versus-host responses after intestinal transplantation. Study-wide context: Tacrolimus and steroids were given for roughly 3 years to all recipients after anti-thymocyte globulin induction.

Produced via immunoSEQ multiplex PCR; TCRdb's table is partial and in-frame only. The repertoire has more than 10,000 clones, around 32% of them found once; the top ten carry under 2%. Findings of the study overall: Marrow from the recipient contained GvH clones, some of which had appeared first in ileum or blood.

In germline, CDR1 is SGHRS, CDR2 YFSETQ. This CDR3 has 15 residues. Trimming took 3 bases from V and 9 from J; bases not matched to a gene: 11. Each mixed lymphocyte reaction held 200,000 CFSE-labeled responders and 200,000 irradiated violet-dye-labeled stimulators. Sorted after the reaction were proliferating CFSE-low CD3+CD4+ and CD3+CD8+ responders. The sequenced sample was alloreactive CD4+ T cells from a mixed lymphocyte reaction culture, obtained before transplantation. Subset meaning: CFSE-low proliferating T cells sorted from roughly 6-day pre-transplant mixed lymphocyte reaction (GvH or HvG direction). The clonotype originates from a human patient who was an organ donor for intestinal transplantation. V is TRBV5-1 and J is TRBJ2-2; TRBD1 aligns across 7 bases. This CDR3 is CASSSRQGESRELFF. CDR3 DNA sequence: TGCGCCAGCAGCTCGCGACAGGGTGAGAGCCGGGAGCTGTTTTTT.